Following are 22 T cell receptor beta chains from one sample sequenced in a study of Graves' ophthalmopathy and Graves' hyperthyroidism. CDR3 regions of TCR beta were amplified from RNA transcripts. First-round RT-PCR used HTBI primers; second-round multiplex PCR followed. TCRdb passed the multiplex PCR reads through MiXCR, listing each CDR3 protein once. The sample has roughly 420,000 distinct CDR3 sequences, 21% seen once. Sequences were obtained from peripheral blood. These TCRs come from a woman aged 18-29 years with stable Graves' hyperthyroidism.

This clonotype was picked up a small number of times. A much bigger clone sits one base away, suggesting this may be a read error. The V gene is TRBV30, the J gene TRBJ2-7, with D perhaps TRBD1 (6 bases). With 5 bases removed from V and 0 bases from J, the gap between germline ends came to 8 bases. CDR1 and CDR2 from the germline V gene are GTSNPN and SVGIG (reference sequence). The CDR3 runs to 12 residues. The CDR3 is CAWGGSSYEQYF. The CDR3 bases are TGTGCCTGGGGGGGCAGCTCCTACGAGCAGTACTTC.

For the CDR3, the DNA is TGTGCCAGCAGGCCACAACCGGGGGCGATTGGAAACACCATATATTTT. Amino acid sequence: CASRPQPGAIGNTIYF. The chain employs TRBV12-3 or TRBV12-4 and TRBJ1-3, with D possibly matching TRBD1 (6 bases). V gave up 6 bases and J gave up 3 bases, with 18 bases separating them. The CDR3 loop spans 16 amino acids.

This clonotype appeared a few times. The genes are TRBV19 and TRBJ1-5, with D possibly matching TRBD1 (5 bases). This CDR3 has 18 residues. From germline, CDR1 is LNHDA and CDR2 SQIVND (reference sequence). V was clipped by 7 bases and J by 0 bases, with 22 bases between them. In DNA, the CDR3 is TGTGCCAGTAAAGGGAGGCCCCGGAGGGGTTATAGCAATCAGCCCCAGCATTTT. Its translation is CASKGRPRRGYSNQPQHF.

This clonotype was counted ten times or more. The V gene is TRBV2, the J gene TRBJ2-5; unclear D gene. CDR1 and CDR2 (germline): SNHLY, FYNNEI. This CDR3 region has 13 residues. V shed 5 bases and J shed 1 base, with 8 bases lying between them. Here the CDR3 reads CASSFRVQETQYF. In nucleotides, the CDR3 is TGTGCCAGCAGTTTTCGAGTCCAAGAGACCCAGTACTTC.

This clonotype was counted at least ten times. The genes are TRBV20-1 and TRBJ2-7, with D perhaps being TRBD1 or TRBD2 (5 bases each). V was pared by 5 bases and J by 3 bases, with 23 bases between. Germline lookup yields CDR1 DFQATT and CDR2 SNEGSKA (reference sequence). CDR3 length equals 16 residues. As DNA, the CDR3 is TGCAGTGCTGAACCGGGACGACAGACTGGGAACTACGAGCAGTACTTC. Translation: CSAEPGRQTGNYEQYF.

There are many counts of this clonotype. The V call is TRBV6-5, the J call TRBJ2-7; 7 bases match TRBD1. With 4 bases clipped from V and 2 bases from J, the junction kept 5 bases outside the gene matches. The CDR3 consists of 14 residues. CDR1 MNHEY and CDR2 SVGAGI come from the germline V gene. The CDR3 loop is CASSFPGQTYEQYF. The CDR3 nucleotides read TGTGCCAGCAGTTTCCCGGGACAGACCTACGAGCAGTACTTC.

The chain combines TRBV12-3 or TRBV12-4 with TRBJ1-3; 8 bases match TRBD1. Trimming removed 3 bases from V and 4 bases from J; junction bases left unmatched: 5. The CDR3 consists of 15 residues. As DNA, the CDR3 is TGTGCCAGCAGTTTCGGACAGGGCATCGGAAACACCATATATTTT. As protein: CASSFGQGIGNTIYF.

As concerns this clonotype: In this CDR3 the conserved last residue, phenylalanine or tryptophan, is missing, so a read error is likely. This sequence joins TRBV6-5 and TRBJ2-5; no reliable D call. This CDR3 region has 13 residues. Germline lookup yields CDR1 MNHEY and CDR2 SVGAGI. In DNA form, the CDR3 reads TGTGCCAGCAGTTACTCGACTCAAGAGACGCAGTACTTG. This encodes CASSYSTQETQYL.

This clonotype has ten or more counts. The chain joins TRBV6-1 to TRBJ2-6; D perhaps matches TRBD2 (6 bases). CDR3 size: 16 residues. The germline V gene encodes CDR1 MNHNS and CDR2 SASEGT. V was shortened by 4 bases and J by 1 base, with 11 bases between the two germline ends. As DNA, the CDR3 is TGTGCCAGCAGTGGGGAGGTACCATCTGGGGCCAACGTCCTGACTTTC. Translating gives CASSGEVPSGANVLTF.

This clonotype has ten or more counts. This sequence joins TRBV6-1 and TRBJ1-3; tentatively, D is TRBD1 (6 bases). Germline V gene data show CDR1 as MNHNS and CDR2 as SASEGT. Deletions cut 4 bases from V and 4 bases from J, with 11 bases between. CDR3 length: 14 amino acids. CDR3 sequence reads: CASSARGYGNTIYF. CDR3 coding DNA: TGTGCCAGCAGTGCTAGGGGGTACGGAAACACCATATATTTT.

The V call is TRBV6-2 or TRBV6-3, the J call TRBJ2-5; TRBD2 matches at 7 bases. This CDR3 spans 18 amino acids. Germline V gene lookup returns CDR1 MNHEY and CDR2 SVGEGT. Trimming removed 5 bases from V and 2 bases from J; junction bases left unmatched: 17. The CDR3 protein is CASSLQETGEGPQETQYF. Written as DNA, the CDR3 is TGTGCCAGCAGTCTACAGGAAACCGGGGAGGGACCTCAAGAGACCCAGTACTTC.

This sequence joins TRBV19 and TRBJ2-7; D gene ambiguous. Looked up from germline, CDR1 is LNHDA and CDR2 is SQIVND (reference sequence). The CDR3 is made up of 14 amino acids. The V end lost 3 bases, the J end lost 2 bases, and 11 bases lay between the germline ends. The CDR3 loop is CASSIGLPPYEQYF. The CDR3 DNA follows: TGTGCCAGTAGTATCGGGCTCCCCCCCTACGAGCAGTACTTC.

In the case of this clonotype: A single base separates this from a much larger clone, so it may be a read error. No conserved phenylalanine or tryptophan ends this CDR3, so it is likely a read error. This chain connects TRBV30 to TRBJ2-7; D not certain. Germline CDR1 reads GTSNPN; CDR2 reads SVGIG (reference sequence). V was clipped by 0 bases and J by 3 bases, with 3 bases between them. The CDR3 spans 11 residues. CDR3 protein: CAWSVLYEQYL. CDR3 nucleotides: TGTGCCTGGAGTGTACTCTACGAGCAGTACCTC.

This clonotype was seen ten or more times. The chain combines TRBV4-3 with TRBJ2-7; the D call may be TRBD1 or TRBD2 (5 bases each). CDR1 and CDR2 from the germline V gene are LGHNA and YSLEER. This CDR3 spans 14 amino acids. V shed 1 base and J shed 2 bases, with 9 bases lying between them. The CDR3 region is CASSQGVGPYEQYF. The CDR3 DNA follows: TGCGCCAGCAGCCAAGGAGTGGGACCCTACGAGCAGTACTTC.

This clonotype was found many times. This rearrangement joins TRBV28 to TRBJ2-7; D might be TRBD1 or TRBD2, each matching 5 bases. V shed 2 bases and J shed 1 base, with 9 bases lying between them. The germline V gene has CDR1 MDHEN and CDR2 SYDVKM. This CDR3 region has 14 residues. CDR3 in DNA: TGTGCCAGCAGTTTAGGTGGGACGTCCTACGAGCAGTACTTC. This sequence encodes CASSLGGTSYEQYF.

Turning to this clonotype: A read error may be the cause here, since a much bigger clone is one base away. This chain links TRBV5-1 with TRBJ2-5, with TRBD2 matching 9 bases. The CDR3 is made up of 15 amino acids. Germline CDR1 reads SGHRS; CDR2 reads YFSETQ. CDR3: CASSLGLANQEAQYF. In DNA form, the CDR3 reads TGCGCCAGCAGTTTAGGACTAGCGAACCAAGAGGCCCAGTACTTC. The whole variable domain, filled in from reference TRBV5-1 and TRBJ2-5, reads KAGVTQTPRYLIKTRGQQVTLSCSPISGHRSVSWYQQTPGQGLQFLFEYFSETQRNKGNFPGRFSGRQFSNSRSEMNVSTLELGDSALYLCASSLGLANQEAQYFGPGTRLLVL.

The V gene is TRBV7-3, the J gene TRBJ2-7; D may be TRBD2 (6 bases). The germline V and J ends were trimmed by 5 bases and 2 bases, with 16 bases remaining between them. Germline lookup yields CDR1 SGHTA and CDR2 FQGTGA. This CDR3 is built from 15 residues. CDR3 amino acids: CASSEVGGLPYEQYF. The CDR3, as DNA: TGTGCCAGCAGCGAGGTGGGAGGCCTCCCCTACGAGCAGTACTTC.

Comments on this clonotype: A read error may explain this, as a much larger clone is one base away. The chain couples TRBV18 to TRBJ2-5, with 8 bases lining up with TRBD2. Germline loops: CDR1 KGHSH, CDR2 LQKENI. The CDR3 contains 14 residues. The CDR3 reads CASSRIGRAETKYF. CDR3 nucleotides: TGTGCCAGCTCACGGATCGGGAGGGCGGAGACCAAGTACTTC.

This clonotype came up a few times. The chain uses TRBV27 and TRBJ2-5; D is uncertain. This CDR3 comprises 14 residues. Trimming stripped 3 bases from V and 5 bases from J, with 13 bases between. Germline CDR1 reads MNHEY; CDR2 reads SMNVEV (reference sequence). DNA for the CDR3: TGTGCCAGCAGTTTCCGCGGAGCATGGGAGACCCAGTACTTC. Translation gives CASSFRGAWETQYF.

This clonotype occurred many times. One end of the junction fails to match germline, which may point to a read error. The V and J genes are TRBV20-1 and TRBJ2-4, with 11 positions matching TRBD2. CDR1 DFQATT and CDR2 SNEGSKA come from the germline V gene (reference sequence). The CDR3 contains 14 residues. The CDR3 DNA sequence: TGCAGTGTAGCGGGAGGGCCGGGTTCTGACATTAAGTACTTC. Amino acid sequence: CSVAGGPGSDIKYF.

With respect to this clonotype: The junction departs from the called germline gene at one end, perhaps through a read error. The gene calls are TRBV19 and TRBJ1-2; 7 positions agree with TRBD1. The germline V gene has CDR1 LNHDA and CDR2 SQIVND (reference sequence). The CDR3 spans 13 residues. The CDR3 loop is CASLDRDSYGYTF. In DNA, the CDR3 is TGTGCCAGTCTGGACCGGGACAGCTATGGCTACACCTTT.

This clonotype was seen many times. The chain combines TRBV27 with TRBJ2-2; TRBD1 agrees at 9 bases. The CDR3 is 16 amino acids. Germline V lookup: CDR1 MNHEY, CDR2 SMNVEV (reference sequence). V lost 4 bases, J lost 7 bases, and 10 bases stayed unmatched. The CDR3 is CASSSPDRGSYGELFF. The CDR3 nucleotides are TGTGCCAGCAGTTCCCCAGACAGGGGGTCTTACGGGGAGCTGTTTTTT.